This T cell receptor beta chain was sequenced in a study of cytomegalovirus exposure and HLA in healthy donors (dated by TCRdb to about 2017). Background on the whole study: An earlier analysis of approximately 600 of the donors reported more than 250 Gb of sequence data and around 110 million unique TCR beta sequences from around 200 million T cells. An early release that covered about 600 HLA-typed donors contained approximately 300 gigabases of sequencing data and about 93 million unique TCR sequences. The genetic ancestry cluster associated with self-reported Caucasian donors included about 81% of the roughly 410 genotyped donors. The study aimed to test whether signatures of past pathogen exposure could be identified by cataloging public T cell receptors. The T cell repertoires of around 730 subjects were profiled by immunosequencing and related to cytomegalovirus serostatus. Along with the roughly 710-subject first cohort, a separate validation cohort of over a hundred different subjects was used. To predict cytomegalovirus infection status, the study combined high-throughput TCR immunosequencing, statistical association of individual TCRs with disease status, and machine learning. A later analysis re-examined previously published TCR beta repertoires from 500 to 700 donors and added high-resolution HLA genotyping to investigate patterns of TCR occurrence. Rather than drawing on any new phenotypic data, the later analysis identified candidate immune exposures from TCR beta sequences and the way those sequences occurred across donors. In an earlier analysis of 550 to 700 of the donors, high-throughput TCR beta sequencing was used to judge whether each TCR beta V gene segment behaved as functional or pseudogenic. Donor age, sex, ethnicity and CMV serostatus were compiled alongside the repertoire data. A later genetic analysis used genome-wide SNP genotypes for about 55% of the 666 donors, treating that subset as a discovery cohort. Every discovery cohort repertoire had been produced on one sequencing platform. Class I and class II HLA loci were covered by the typing at four-digit resolution. The number of donors typed differed by locus, with roughly 629-640 for A, B, C, DRB1 and DQB1, around 560 for DQA1, nearly 610 for DPA1, and 400 to 490 for DPB1. Because of strong linkage in the cohort, roughly five DR-DQ haplotypes were treated as single units for association and clustering. Among 300 to 450 genotyped donors of the cohort, an average of 235,054 unique TCR beta nucleotide sequences were sequenced per donor, around 20% of them non-productive. General conclusions and limits of the study: A later analysis found that HLA-associated TCR beta chains were more clonally expanded and had lower generation probabilities than equally common non-associated chains. An earlier analysis of around 540 of the donors showed that most TCR beta V segments appeared in productive rearrangements either about 87% or about 30% of the time, which broadly matched IMGT annotations. Because HLA typing was missing for some donors at each locus, association tests included only the typed subset. A later analysis associated roughly 17,000 TCR beta sequences with specific HLA alleles at a false discovery rate of 0.05. Strong co-occurrence of HLA alleles, especially DR and DQ, made assigning TCR associations to individual alleles difficult. A later analysis found that TCR association rates varied across HLA loci, with DRB1 alleles showing the most associated TCRs and HLA-C alleles the fewest. Because counts were too low, roughly 17 rarely observed V segments, including chromosome 9 orphons, were left out of the earlier analysis of approximately 580 of the donors. A total of 150 to 200 TCR beta chains were listed by the study as associated with cytomegalovirus. In a later analysis, most CMV-associated TCR beta chains were found to appear HLA-restricted, with HLA associations seemingly driven largely by CMV exposure. A few of the identified cytomegalovirus-associated TCR beta chains were confirmed in vitro to be specific for cytomegalovirus antigens. Most TCR sequences were seen in very few donors, while some public TCRs were found in many individuals. Some IMGT-functional V segments, including TRBV6-2 and TRBV6-3, could not be told apart with the 87-base-pair reads, so those segments were excluded. A further reported finding was that TCR beta sequences accurately predicted the HLA-A and HLA-B alleles for most subjects in the first cohort. It was suggested by the authors that the approach could potentially be generalized to other disease states and immunological phenotypes. The classifier was reported to diagnose cytomegalovirus status with high specificity and sensitivity in both the original and validation cohorts. A cluster of highly shared sequence variants was judged likely to represent a technical artifact of the sequencing pipeline. Correlated functional status among segregating V segments might be attributable to linkage disequilibrium, but an unknown experimental factor could not be ruled out. CMV serostatus was the only immune exposure information available for the cohort. A later genetic analysis reported fewer N-insertions in productive TCRs among donors in an Asian-associated ancestry cluster than the roughly 650-donor mean. Roughly uniform sequencing depth across donors was assumed in presence/absence analyses, although this assumption may not hold. A later analysis reported that several top co-occurrence clusters appeared linked to parvovirus B19, influenza, CMV and Epstein-Barr virus. In this cohort, only TCR beta chains were sequenced, and detectable features were limited by the absence of alpha or paired-chain data. In a later genetic analysis, a missense DCLRE1C variant was associated with V-gene and J-gene trimming of TCR beta chains, and the association was replicated in an independent cohort.

The trim is 7 bases for V and 3 bases for J, with a gap of 9 bases between the germline ends. CDR1 and CDR2, per the germline V gene, are SNHLY and FYNNEI. Including cysteine and phenylalanine, the CDR3 has 12 amino acids. Of all the DNA, just the CDR3 is kept, 36 bases in frame from base 1. About this clone itself: The target of this receptor is not known. Base qualities are not at hand, and no much larger clone is one base apart.

Library preparation employed the immunoSEQ multiplex PCR assay. A mixture of 60 forward primers for TCR Vbeta segments and 13 reverse primers for TCR Jbeta segments was used in the multiplex PCR. The CDR3 region of rearranged TCR beta genes was amplified from genomic DNA by a multiplex PCR assay. The amplified TCR beta libraries were sequenced on the Illumina HiSeq System as 87-base-pair reads. Per the original workflow: In a later analysis, some 80 million unique TCR beta chains were counted across the 650 to 750 repertoires, and approximately 11 million of these chains were shared by at least two donors. Raw reads were error-corrected and collapsed into unique sequences with a nearest-neighbor algorithm that merged closely related sequences to remove PCR and sequencing errors. V, D and J gene segments were assigned by aligning CDR3 sequences to IMGT reference sequences. Each retained sequence needed at least a six-nucleotide match to both a V gene segment and a J gene segment. A rearrangement was called productive if the CDR3 had no stop codons and remained in frame with V and J, and every other rearrangement was called non-productive. CDR3 was defined by IMGT convention, running from the second conserved V-encoded cysteine to the conserved J-encoded phenylalanine. The earlier analysis of around 640 of the donors excluded sequences that lacked an unambiguous match to a single V gene segment. In an earlier analysis of around 600 of the donors, V segments were called functional above 56.7% productive rearrangements and were called segregating when the between-donor standard deviation exceeded 5%. A statistical classification framework was built for diagnosing cytomegalovirus status from the catalog of TCR beta chain sequences. In a later analysis, V and J genes were assigned by comparing TCR nucleotide sequences against IMGT/GENE-DB human TR gene sequences. A later analysis assigned CDR3 sequences and most-parsimonious VDJ recombination scenarios with the TCRdist pipeline. In a later analysis, every TCR beta chain was defined by the combination of its CDR3 amino acid sequence and its V-gene family, and reads without a unique V-gene family were dropped. A later analysis removed 500 to 600 highly shared, low-generation-probability nucleotide sequences to deal with suspected cross-contamination and a sequencing artifact. For each public chain, a later analysis derived a clonal expansion index from normalized ranks of inferred template counts within each repertoire. In a later analysis, generation probabilities were computed with a VDJ recombination model fitted to out-of-frame rearrangements, and the resulting probabilities were checked against IGoR. In a later analysis, hypergeometric tests were used to score TCR-TCR, TCR-HLA and TCR-CMV co-occurrence, with a repertoire-size bias correction applied to TCR pairs. A later analysis estimated false discovery rates by permuting HLA or CMV assignments 20 times. In a later analysis, co-occurring TCRs were grouped with DBSCAN, and TCRdist sequence similarity was added when clustering was performed within HLA-allele-positive subsets. For co-occurrence clustering, repertoires with fewer than 30,000 or more than 120,000 public chains were excluded, along with five repertoires with anomalous nucleotide sharing. TCRdb took over this immuneACCESS table, retaining in-frame rearrangements with V and J assigned. Such tables are incomplete; in checked studies, under half of the missing clones stem from an unresolved V gene, and the remainder is unexplained. V and J calls and clone size are those listed in that table; D and trimming were worked out from the DNA. The sample has fewer than 250,000 clones on record, around 87% of them singletons. Of the sample, approximately 2% is held by the ten largest clones.

The cohort comprised 670 or so healthy bone marrow donors. Cohort members were all nominally healthy when sampled, although unrecorded immune exposures were likely present. The donor tested CMV seronegative, placing the donor among the 350 or so seronegative members of the cohort. A peripheral blood sample was provided by each donor, and peripheral blood mononuclear cells were used for TCR beta sequencing. Genomic DNA extraction from the blood cell samples was performed with the Qiagen DNeasy Blood Extraction Kit. The sequence came from a woman between 18 and 29 years old in good health and CMV-seronegative. The rearranged segments are TRBV2 and TRBJ1-1; TRBD1 is perhaps the D gene, given 5 matching bases. Input material: PBMCs. At the DNA level, the sequence is TGTGCCAGCAACCGGGGGGACACTGAAGCTTTCTTT. Its translation is CASNRGDTEAFF.